A selection of T cell receptor beta chains follows, all from one sample in a study of cytomegalovirus exposure and HLA in healthy donors. Sequenced by immunoSEQ multiplex PCR; TCRdb stores in-frame clones only, minus some. This table lists some 150,000 clones. Specimen: PBMCs. The source is a woman under 30 in good health and CMV-seronegative. CDR3s include the opening cysteine and the closing phenylalanine or tryptophan. The D gene is left open where the match is weak.

TRBD2 | TRBJ2-1 | TRBV19 | TGTGCCAGTAGTATTCCTAGCGGATCCTACAATGAGCAGTTCTTC | CASSIPSGSYNEQFF
- | TRBJ1-2 | TRBV6-6 | TGTGCCAGCAGTACTACGGACAGACCATATGGCTACACCTTC | CASSTTDRPYGYTF
- | TRBJ2-4 | TRBV7-6 | TGTGCCAGCAGCTTAAGGGACACCGGCCACCAGTACTTC | CASSLRDTGHQYF
- | TRBJ1-1 | TRBV7-8 | TGTGCCAGCAGCTTACTCTTACAGAACACTGAAGCTTTCTTT | CASSLLLQNTEAFF
- | TRBJ1-5 | TRBV4-1 | TGCGCCAGCAGCCGTGGGAGTAATCAGCCCCAGCATTTT | CASSRGSNQPQHF
TRBD2 | TRBJ2-5 | TRBV5-1 | TGCGCCAGCAGCTTTAGCGGGAGGGAGACCCAGTACTTC | CASSFSGRETQYF
TRBD1 | TRBJ1-5 | TRBV4-1 | TGCGCCAGCAGCCAAGATCTAAGGGGGCGGAATCAGCCCCAGCATTTT | CASSQDLRGRNQPQHF
TRBD2 | TRBJ2-3 | TRBV19 | TGTGCCAGTAAAATAGCGGGCATGGCAGATACGCAGTATTTT | CASKIAGMADTQYF
TRBD1 | TRBJ2-2 | TRBV10-1 | TGCGCCAGCAGTGGAAGGACAGGGGGTCTTCGTACCGGGGAGCTGTTTTTT | CASSGRTGGLRTGELFF
TRBD1 | TRBJ1-1 | TRBV29-1 | TGCAGCGCCGGGGACAGTGAAGCTTTCTTT | CSAGDSEAFF